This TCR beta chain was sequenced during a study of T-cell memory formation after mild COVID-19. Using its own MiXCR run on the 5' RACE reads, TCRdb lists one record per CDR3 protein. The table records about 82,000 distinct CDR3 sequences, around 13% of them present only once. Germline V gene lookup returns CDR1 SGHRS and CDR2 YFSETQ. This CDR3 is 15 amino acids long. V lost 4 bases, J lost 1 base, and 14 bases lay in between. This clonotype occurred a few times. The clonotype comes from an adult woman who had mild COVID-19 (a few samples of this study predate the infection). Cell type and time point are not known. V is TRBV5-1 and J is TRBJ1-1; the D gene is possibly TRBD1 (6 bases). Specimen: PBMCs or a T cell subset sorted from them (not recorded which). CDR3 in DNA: TGCGCCAGCAGCCCCCTTGAGGGACAGAACACTGAAGCTTTCTTT. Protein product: CASSPLEGQNTEAFF.